Presented here are 5 T cell receptor beta chains from one specimen sequenced in a study of T cells in Graves' hyperthyroidism and ophthalmopathy (dated by TCRdb to between 2017 and 2020). The library was produced with multiplex PCR. The sample was run on an Illumina HiSeq 2000. The TCR beta CDR3 regions were amplified from RNA transcripts. A first-round RT-PCR of the TCR CDR3 used the HTBI primer set with the Qiagen OneStep RT-PCR kit. The public reads were run again by TCRdb, first through fastp at Q25 and then through MiXCR, and only productive beta chains were kept. One record per CDR3 amino acid sequence lists the most common genes and DNA. Recorded for this sample are under 450,000 distinct CDR3 sequences; roughly 14% of them occurred a single time. The ten most abundant clones make up less than 25% of the sample. The sequenced sample consisted of blood. The source is a man aged 30-40 years with Graves' hyperthyroidism that later progressed to Graves' ophthalmopathy.

This clonotype has only a few counts. The chain employs TRBV27 and TRBJ2-6, with a tentative D call TRBD1 (5 bases). The CDR3 length is 16 residues. Germline V gene sequence: CDR1 MNHEY, CDR2 SMNVEV (reference sequence). The ends were cut back, 7 bases at V and 1 base at J, with 14 bases in the middle. The CDR3 DNA sequence: TGTGCCAGCACCGAGACAGTTAATTCTGGGGCCAACGTCCTGACTTTC. This sequence encodes CASTETVNSGANVLTF.

The chain uses TRBV30 and TRBJ2-7; D remains unclear. V shed 4 bases and J shed 4 bases, with 8 bases lying between them. CDR1 is GTSNPN and CDR2 is SVGIG in the germline V gene (reference sequence). The CDR3 is made up of 11 amino acids. The CDR3 region has the DNA TGTGCCTGGATACGTGGTTACGAGCAGTACTTC. Translated, it gives CAWIRGYEQYF.

This clonotype was counted at least ten times. The gene calls are TRBV5-4 and TRBJ2-5; 10 nucleotides line up with TRBD2. There are 15 residues in the CDR3. Germline V gene sequence: CDR1 SGHNT, CDR2 YYREEE (reference sequence). The V and J ends lost 5 bases and 4 bases, in that order; junction bases with no gene match: 8. CDR3 sequence: CASSLTSGVGETQYF. The CDR3 coding sequence is TGTGCCAGCAGTTTAACTAGCGGGGTAGGAGAGACCCAGTACTTC.

This clonotype was observed a few times. The rearrangement uses TRBV20-1 and TRBJ2-6; 10 bases line up with TRBD1. This CDR3 contains 17 residues. After removal of 3 bases from V and 3 bases from J, the junction contained 8 bases not matched to a gene. Germline V lookup: CDR1 DFQATT, CDR2 SNEGSKA (reference sequence). The CDR3 DNA reads as TGCAGTGCTAGTCCTTTGACAGGGGGCTTTGGGGCCAACGTCCTGACTTTC. Translated: CSASPLTGGFGANVLTF.

This clonotype appeared many times. The gene calls are TRBV28 and TRBJ2-7, with D unresolved. V lost 3 bases to trimming and J lost 3 bases, with 9 bases between them. CDR3 length: 13 amino acids. Looked up from germline, CDR1 is MDHEN and CDR2 is SYDVKM. The CDR3 DNA sequence: TGTGCCAGCAGTTTGTCCAGCCGCTACGAGCAGTACTTC. Translating it yields CASSLSSRYEQYF.